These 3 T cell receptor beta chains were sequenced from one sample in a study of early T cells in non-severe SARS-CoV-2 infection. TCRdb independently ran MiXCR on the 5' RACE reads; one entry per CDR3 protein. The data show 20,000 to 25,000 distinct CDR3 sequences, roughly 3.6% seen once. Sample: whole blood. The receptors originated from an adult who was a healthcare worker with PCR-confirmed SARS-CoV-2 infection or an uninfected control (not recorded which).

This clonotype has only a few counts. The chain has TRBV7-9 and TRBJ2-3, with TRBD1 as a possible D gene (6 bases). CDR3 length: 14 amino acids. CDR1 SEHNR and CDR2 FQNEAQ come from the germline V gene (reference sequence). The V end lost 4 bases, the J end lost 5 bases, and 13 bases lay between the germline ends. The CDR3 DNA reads TGTGCCAGCAGCTGGCAGGGGCTACGAGATACGCAGTATTTT. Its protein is CASSWQGLRDTQYF. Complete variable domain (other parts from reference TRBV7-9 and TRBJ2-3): DTGVSQNPRHKITKRGQNVTFRCDPISEHNRLYWYRQTLGQGPEFLTYFQNEAQLEKSRLLSDRFSAERPKGSFSTLEIQRTEQGDSAMYLCASSWQGLRDTQYFGPGTRLTVL.

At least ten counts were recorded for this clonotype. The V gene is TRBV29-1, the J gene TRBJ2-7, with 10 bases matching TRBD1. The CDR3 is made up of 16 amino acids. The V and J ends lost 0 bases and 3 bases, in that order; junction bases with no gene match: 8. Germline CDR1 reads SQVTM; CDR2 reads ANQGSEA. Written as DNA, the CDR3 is TGCAGCGTTGAAGATGGTACCGGGACAGGGGTCTACGAGCAGTACTTC. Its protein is CSVEDGTGTGVYEQYF.

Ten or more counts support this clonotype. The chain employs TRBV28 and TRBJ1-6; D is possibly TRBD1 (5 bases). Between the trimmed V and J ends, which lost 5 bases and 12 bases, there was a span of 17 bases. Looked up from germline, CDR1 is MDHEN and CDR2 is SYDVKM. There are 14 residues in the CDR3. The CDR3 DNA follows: TGTGCCAGCAGTCGCCCCGGGACCCCTTTACCCCTCCACTTT. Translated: CASSRPGTPLPLHF.